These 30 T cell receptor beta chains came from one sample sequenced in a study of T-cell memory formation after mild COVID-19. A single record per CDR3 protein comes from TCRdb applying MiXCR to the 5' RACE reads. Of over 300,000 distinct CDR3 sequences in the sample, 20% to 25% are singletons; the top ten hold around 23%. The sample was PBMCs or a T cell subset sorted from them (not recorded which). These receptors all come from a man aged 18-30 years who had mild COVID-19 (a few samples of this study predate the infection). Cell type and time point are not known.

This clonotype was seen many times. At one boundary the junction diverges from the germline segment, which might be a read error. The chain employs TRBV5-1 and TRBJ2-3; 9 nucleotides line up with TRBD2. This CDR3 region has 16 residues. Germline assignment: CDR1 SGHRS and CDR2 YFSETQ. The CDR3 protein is CASSLEAGGLTDTQCF. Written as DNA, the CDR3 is TGCGCCAGCAGCTTGGAAGCGGGGGGACTCACAGATACGCAGTGTTTT. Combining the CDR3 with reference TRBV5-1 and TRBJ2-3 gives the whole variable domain KAGVTQTPRYLIKTRGQQVTLSCSPISGHRSVSWYQQTPGQGLQFLFEYFSETQRNKGNFPGRFSGRQFSNSRSEMNVSTLELGDSALYLCASSLEAGGLTDTQCFGPGTRLTVL.

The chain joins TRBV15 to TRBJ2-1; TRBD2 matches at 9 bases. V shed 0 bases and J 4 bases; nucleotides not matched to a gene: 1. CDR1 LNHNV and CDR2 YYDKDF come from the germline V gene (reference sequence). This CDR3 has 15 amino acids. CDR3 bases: TGTGCCACCAGCAGAGATGCGGGGGGGTACAATGAGCAGTTCTTC. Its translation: CATSRDAGGYNEQFF.

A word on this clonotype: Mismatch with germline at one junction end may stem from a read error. CDR3 DNA sequence: TGTGCCAGCAGCCCCCAGGGAGCCGTCAAAGTGTTT. This translates into CASSPQGAVKVF. The V and J genes are TRBV11-2 and TRBJ2-3; D tentatively reads TRBD1 or TRBD2 (5 bases each). In germline, CDR1 is SGHAT, CDR2 FQNNGV. The CDR3 sequence is 12 residues long.

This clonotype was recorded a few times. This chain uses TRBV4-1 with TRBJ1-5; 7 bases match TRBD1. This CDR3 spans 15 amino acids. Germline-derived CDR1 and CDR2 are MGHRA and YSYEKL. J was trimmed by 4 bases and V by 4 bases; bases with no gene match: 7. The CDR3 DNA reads TGCGCCAGCAGCCCCAGGGGGAGGGGGAATCAGCCCCAGCATTTT. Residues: CASSPRGRGNQPQHF.

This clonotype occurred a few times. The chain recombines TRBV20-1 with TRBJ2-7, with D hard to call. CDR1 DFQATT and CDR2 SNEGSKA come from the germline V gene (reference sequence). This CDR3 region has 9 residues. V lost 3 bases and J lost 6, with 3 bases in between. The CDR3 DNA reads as TGCAGTGCTAGGTCCGAGCAGTACGTC. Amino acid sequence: CSARSEQYV.

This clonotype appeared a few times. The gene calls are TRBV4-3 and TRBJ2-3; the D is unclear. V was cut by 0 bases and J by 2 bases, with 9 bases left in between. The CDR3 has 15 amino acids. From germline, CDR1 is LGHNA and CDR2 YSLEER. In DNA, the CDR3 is TGCGCCAGCAGCCAAGATGTGGCGGACACAGATACGCAGTATTTT. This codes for CASSQDVADTDTQYF.

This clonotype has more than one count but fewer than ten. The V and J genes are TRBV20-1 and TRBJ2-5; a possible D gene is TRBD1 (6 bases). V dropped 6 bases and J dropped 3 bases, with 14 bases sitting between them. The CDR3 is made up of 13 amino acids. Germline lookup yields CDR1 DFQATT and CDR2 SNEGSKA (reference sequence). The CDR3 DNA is TGCAGTGCACTACCGGACAGTGAAGAGACCCAGTACTTC. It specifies CSALPDSEETQYF.

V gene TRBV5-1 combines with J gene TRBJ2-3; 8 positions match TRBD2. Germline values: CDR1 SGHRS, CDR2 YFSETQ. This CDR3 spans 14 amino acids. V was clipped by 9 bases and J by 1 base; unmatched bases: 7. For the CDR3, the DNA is TGCGCCACTCGAACGGGGGGGGGCACAGATACGCAGTATTTT. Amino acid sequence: CATRTGGGTDTQYF.

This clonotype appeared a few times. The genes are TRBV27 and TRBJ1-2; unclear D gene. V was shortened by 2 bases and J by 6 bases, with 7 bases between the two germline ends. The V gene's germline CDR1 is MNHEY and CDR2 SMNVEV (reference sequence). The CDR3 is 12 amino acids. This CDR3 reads CASSLRGNGYTF. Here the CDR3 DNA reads TGTGCCAGCAGTTTACGAGGGAATGGCTACACCTTC.

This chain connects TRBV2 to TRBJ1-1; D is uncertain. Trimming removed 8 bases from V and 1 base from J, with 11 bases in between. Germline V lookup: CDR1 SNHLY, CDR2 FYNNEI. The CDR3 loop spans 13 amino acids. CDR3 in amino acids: CASEGIPNTEAFF. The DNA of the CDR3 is TGTGCCAGCGAGGGTATCCCGAACACTGAAGCTTTCTTT.

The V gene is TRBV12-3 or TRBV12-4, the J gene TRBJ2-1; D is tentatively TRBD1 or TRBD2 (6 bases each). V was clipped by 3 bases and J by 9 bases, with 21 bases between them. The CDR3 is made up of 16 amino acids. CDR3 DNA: TGTGCCAGCAGTTTCGGTTCAGTGAGGGGGGCGGGTGAGCAGTTCTTC. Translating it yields CASSFGSVRGAGEQFF.

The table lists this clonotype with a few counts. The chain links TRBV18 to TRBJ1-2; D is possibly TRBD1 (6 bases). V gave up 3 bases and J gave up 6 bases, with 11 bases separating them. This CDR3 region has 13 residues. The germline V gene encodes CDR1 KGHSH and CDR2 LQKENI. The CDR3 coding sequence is TGTGCCAGCTCACCGGACGGGGGCGATGGCTACACCTTC. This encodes CASSPDGGDGYTF.

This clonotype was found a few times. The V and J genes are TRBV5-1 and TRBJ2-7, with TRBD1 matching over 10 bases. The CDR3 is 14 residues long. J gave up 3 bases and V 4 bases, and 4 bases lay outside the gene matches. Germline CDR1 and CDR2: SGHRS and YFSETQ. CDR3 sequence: CASSGGQGIYEQYF. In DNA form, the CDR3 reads TGCGCCAGCAGCGGGGGACAGGGGATCTACGAGCAGTACTTC.

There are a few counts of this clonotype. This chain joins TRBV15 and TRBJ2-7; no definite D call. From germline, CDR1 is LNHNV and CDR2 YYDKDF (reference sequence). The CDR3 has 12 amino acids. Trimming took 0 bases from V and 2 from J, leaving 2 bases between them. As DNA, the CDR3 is TGTGCCACCAGCAGAGATACCTACGAGCAGTACTTC. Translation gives CATSRDTYEQYF.

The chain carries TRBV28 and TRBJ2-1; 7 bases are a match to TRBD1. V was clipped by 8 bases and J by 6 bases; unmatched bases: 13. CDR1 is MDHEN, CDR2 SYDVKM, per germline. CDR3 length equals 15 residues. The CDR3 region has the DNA TGTGCCAGCGGGCTGACCGGGACAGCTAGCAATGAGCAGTTCTTC. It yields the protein CASGLTGTASNEQFF.

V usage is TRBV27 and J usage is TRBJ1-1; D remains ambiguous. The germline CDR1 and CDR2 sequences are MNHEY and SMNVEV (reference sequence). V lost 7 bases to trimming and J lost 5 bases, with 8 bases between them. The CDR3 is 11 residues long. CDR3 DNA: TGTGCCAGCACTTCTCTTACTGAAGCTTTCTTT. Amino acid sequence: CASTSLTEAFF.

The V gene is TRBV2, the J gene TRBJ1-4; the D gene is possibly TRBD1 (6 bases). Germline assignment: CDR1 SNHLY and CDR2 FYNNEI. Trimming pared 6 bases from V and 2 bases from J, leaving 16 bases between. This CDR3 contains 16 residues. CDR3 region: CASRPTGMGTNEKLFF. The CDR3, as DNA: TGTGCCAGCAGACCCACAGGGATGGGCACTAATGAAAAACTGTTTTTT.

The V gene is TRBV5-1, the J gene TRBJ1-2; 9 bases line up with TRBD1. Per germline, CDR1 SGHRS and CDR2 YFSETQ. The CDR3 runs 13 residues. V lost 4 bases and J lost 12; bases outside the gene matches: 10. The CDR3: CASSGTGRFSDTF. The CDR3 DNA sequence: TGCGCCAGCAGCGGGACAGGGCGCTTCAGTGACACCTTC.

CDR3 amino acids: CASSLAETGNYGYTF. The CDR3 region has the DNA TGTGCCAGCAGCTTAGCGGAAACAGGGAACTATGGCTACACCTTC. The V gene is TRBV7-6, the J gene TRBJ1-2; tentative D call: TRBD1 (6 bases). The CDR3 loop spans 15 amino acids. Germline V gene sequence: CDR1 SGHVS, CDR2 FNYEAQ. Trimming took 0 bases from V and 2 from J, leaving 10 bases between them.

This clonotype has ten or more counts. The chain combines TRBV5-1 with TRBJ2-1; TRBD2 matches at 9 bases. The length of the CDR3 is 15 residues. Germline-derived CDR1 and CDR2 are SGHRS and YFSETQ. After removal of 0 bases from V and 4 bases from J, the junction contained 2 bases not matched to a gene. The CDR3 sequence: CASSLGRGGYNEQFF. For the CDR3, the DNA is TGCGCCAGCAGCTTGGGGCGGGGGGGATACAATGAGCAGTTCTTC.

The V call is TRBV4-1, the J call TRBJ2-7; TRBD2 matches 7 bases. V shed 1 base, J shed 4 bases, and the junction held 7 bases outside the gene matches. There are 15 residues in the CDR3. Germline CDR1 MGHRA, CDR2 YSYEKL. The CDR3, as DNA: TGCGCCAGCAGCCAAGGTTCCGGGGGGAGGTACGAGCAGTACTTC. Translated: CASSQGSGGRYEQYF.

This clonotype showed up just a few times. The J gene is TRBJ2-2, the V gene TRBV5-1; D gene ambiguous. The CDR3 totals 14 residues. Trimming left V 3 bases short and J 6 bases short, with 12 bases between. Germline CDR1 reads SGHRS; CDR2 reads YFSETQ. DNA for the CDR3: TGCGCCAGCAGCTCCGGAAGCCGCGCCGGGGAGCTGTTTTTT. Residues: CASSSGSRAGELFF.

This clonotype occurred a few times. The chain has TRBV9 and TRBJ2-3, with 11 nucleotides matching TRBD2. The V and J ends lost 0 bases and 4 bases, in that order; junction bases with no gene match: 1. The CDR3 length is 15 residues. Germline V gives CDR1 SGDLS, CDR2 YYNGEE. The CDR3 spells CASSVASGGPDTQYF. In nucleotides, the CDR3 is TGTGCCAGCAGCGTAGCTAGCGGGGGGCCAGATACGCAGTATTTT. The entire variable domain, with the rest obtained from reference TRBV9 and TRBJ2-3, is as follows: DSGVTQTPKHLITATGQRVTLRCSPRSGDLSVYWYQQSLDQGLQFLIQYYNGEERAKGNILERFSAQQFPDLHSELNLSSLELGDSALYFCASSVASGGPDTQYFGPGTRLTVL.

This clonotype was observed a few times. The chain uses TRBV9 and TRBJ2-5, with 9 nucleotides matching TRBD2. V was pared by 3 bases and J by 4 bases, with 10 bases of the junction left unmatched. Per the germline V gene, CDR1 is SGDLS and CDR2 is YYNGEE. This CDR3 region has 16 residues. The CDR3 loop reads CASSAQVSGGIETQYF. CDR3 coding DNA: TGTGCCAGCAGCGCCCAGGTTAGCGGGGGCATAGAGACCCAGTACTTC.

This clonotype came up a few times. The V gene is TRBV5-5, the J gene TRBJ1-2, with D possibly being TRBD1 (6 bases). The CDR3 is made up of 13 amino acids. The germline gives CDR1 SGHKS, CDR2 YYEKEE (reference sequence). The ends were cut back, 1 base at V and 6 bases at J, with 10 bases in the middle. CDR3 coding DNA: TGTGCCAGCAGCTTGCTGGGGGCGGATGGCTACACCTTC. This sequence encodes CASSLLGADGYTF.

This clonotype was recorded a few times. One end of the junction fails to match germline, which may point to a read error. The CDR3 spells CASSLEGSDTDTQYF. CDR3 nucleotides: TGTGCTAGCAGCTTAGAAGGGAGCGACACAGATACGCAGTATTTT. The genes are TRBV7-7 and TRBJ2-3; TRBD2 is a possible D gene (5 bases). From germline, CDR1 is SSHAT and CDR2 FNYEAQ (reference sequence). CDR3 length: 15 residues.

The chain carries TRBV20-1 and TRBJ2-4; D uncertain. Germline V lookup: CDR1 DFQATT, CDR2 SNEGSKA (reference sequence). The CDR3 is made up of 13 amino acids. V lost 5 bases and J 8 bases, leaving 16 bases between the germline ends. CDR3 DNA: TGCAGTGCTTCCTACACGAACGCGGACATTCAGTACTTC. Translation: CSASYTNADIQYF.

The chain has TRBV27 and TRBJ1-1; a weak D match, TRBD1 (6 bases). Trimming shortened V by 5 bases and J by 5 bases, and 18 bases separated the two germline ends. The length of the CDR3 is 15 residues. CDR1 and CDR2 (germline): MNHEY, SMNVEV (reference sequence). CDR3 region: CASSALGVGGTEAFF. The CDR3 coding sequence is TGTGCCAGCAGTGCCCTAGGGGTAGGGGGGACTGAAGCTTTCTTT.

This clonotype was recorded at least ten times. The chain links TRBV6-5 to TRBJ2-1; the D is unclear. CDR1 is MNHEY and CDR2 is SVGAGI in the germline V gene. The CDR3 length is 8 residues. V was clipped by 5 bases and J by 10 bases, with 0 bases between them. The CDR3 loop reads CASSEQFF. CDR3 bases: TGTGCCAGCAGTGAGCAGTTCTTC.

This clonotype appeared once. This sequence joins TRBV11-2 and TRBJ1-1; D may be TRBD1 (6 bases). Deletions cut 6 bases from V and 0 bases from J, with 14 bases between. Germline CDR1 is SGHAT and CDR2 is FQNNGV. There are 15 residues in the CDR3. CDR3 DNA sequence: TGTGCCAGCAGGCGGAGCGGGGGCATGAACACTGAAGCTTTCTTT. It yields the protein CASRRSGGMNTEAFF.